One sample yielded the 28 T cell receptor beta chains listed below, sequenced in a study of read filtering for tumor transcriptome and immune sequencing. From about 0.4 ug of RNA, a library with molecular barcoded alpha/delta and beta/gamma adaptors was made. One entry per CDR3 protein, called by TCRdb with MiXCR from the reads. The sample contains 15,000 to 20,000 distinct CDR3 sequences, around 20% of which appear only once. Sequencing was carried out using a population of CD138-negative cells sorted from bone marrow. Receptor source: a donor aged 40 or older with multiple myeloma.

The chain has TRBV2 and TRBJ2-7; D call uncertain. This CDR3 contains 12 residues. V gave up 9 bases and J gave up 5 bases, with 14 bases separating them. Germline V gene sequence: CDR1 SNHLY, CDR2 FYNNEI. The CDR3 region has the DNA TGTGCCAGTCTACTCATTACCGACGAGCAGTACTTC. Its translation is CASLLITDEQYF.

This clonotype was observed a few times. The CDR3 here is CASSSFLAGGPTDTQYF. In nucleotides, the CDR3 is TGTGCCAGCAGTTCTTTCCTAGCGGGAGGGCCCACAGATACGCAGTATTTT. The genes are TRBV6-2 or TRBV6-3 and TRBJ2-3; 12 nucleotides line up with TRBD2. The J segment lost 2 bases and the V segment lost 4 bases, leaving 7 bases of the junction unmatched. The length of the CDR3 is 17 residues. CDR1 and CDR2 (germline): MNHEY, SVGEGT.

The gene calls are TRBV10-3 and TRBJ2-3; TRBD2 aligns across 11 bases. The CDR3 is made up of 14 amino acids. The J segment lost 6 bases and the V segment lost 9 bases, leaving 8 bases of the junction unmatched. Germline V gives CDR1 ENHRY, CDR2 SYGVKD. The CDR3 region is CAISPTSGSDTQYF. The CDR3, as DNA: TGTGCCATTTCTCCTACTAGCGGGAGTGATACGCAGTATTTT.

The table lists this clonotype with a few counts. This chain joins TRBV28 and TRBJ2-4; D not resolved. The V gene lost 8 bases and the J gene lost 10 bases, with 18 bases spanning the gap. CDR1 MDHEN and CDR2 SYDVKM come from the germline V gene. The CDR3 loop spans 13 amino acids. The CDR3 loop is CASSSGFAKIQYF. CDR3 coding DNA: TGTGCCAGCTCGTCCGGGTTCGCCAAAATTCAGTACTTC.

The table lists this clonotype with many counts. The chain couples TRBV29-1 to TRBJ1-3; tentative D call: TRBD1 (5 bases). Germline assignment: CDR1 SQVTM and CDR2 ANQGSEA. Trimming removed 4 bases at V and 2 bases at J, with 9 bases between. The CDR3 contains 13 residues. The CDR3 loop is CSVVEGAGNTIYF. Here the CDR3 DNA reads TGCAGCGTTGTTGAAGGGGCTGGAAACACCATATATTTT. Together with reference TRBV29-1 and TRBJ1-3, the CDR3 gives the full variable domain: SAVISQKPSRDICQRGTSLTIQCQVDSQVTMMFWYRQQPGQSLTLIATANQGSEATYESGFVIDKFPISRPNLTFSTLTVSNMSPEDSSIYLCSVVEGAGNTIYFGEGSWLTVV.

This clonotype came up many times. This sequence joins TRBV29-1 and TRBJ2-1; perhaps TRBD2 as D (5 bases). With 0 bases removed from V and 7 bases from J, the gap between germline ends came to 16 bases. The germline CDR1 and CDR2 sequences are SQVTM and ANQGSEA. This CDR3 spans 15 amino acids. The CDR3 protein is CSVEDLSDPRNEQFF. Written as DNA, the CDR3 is TGCAGCGTTGAAGATCTTAGCGATCCGCGAAATGAGCAGTTCTTC.

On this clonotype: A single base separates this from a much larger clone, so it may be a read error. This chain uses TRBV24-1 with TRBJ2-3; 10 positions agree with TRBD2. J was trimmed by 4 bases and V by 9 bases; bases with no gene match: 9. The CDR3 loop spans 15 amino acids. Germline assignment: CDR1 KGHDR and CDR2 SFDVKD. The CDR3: CATEAGLASADTQYF. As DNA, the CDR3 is TGTGCCACCGAGGCGGGACTAGCGAGCGCAGATACGCAGTATTTT.

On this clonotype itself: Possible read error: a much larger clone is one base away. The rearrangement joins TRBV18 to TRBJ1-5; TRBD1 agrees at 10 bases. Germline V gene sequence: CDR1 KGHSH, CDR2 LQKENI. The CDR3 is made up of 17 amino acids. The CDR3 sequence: CASSLTRLDRGDQHQHF. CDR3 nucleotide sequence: TGTGCCAGCTCACTCACAAGACTGGACAGGGGGGATCAGCACCAGCATTTT.

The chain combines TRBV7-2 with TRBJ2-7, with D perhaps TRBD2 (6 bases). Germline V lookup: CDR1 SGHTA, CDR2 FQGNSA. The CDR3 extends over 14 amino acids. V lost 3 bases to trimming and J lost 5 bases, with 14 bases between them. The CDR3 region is CASSFPGLGDEQYF. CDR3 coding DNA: TGTGCCAGCAGCTTTCCGGGACTGGGGGACGAGCAGTACTTC.

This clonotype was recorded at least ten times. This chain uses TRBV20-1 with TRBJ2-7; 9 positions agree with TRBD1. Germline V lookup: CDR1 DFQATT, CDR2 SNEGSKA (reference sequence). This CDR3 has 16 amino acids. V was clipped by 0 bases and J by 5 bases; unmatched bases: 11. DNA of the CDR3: TGCAGTGCTAGAGAGGGTTTCGGGACAGGGTTGGACGAGCAGTACTTC. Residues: CSAREGFGTGLDEQYF.

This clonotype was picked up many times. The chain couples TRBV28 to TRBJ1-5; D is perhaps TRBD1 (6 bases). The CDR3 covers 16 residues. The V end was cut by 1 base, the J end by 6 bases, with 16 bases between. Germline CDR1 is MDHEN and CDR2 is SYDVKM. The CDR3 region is CASSLLPGQYGQPQHF. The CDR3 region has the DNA TGTGCCAGCAGTTTATTACCGGGACAATACGGTCAGCCCCAGCATTTT.

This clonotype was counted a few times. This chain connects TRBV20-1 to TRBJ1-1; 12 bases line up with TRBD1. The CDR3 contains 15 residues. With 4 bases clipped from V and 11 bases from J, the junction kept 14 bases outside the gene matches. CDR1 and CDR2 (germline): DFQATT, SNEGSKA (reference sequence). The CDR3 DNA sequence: TGCAGTGCTAAGGGACAGGGGGCATACGGGACGTTGGCTTTCTTT. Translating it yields CSAKGQGAYGTLAFF.

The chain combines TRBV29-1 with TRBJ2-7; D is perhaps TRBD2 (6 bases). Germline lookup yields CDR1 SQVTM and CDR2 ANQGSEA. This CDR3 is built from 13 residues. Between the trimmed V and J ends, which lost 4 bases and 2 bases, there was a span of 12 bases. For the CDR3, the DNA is TGCAGCGTTGTCACGGGAGTAGCCTACGAGCAGTACTTC. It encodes CSVVTGVAYEQYF.

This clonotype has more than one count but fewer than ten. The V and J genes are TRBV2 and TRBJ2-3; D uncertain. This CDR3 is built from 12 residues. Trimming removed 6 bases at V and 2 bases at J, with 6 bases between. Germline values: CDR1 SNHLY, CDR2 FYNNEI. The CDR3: CASRGNTDTQYF. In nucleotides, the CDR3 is TGTGCCAGCAGGGGAAACACAGATACGCAGTATTTT.

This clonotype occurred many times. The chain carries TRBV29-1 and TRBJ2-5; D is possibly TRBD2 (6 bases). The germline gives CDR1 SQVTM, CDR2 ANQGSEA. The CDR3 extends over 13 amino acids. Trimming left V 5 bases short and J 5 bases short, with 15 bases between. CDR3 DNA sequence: TGCAGCGTTATCGGGGGTTCAACGGAGACCCAGTACTTC. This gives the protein CSVIGGSTETQYF.

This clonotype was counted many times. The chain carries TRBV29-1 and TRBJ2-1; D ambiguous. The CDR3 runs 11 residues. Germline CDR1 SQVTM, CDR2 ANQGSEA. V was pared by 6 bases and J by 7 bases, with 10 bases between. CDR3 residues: CSVSGWNEQFF. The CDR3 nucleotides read TGCAGCGTCTCCGGATGGAATGAGCAGTTCTTC.

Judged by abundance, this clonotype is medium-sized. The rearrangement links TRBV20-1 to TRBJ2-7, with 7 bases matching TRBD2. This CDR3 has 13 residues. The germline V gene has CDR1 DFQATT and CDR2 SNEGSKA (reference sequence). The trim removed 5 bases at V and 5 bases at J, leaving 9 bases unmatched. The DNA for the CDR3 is TGCAGTGCTCCAAAGCGGGAAATCGACGAGCAGTACTTC. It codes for CSAPKREIDEQYF.

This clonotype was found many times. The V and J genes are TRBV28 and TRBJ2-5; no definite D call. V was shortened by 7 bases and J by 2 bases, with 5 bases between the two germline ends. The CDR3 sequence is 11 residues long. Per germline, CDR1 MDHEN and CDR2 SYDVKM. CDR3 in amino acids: CASKLQETQYF. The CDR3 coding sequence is TGTGCCAGCAAATTACAAGAGACCCAGTACTTC.

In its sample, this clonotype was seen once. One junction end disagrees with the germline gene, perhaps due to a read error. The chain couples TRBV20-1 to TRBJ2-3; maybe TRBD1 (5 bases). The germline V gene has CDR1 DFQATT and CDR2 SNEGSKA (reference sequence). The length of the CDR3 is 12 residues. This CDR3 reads CSANPYTGTQYF. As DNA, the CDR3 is TGCAGTGCTAATCCGTACACAGGTACGCAGTATTTT.

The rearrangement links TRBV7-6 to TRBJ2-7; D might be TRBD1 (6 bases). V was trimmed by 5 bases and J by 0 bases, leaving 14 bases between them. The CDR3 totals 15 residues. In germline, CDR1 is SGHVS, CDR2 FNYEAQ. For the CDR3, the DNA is TGTGCCAGCAGCCCCCGGACAGAATTCTCCTACGAGCAGTACTTC. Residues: CASSPRTEFSYEQYF. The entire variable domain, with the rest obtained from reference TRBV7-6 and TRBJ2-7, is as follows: GAGVSQSPRYKVTKRGQDVALRCDPISGHVSLYWYRQALGQGPEFLTYFNYEAQQDKSGLPNDRFSAERPEGSISTLTIQRTEQRDSAMYRCASSPRTEFSYEQYFGPGTRLTVT.

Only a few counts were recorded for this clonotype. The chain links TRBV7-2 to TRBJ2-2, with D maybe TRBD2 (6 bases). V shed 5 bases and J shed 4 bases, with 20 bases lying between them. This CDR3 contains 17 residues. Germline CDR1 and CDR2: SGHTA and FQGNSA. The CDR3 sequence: CASSHPINSGPTGELFF. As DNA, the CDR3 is TGTGCCAGCAGCCATCCCATAAATAGCGGACCCACCGGGGAGCTGTTTTTT.

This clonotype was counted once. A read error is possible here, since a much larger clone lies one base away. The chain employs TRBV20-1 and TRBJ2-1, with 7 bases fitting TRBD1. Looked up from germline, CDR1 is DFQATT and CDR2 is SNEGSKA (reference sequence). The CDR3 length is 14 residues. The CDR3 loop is CSDRDRDLGFEQFF. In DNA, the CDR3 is TGCAGTGATAGAGACAGGGATTTAGGATTTGAGCAGTTCTTC.

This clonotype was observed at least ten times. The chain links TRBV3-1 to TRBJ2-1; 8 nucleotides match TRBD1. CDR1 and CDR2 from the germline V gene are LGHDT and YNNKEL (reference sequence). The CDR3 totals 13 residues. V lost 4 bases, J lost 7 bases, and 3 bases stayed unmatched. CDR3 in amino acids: CASSPRQGNEQFF. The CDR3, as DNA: TGTGCCAGCAGCCCCCGACAGGGGAATGAGCAGTTCTTC.

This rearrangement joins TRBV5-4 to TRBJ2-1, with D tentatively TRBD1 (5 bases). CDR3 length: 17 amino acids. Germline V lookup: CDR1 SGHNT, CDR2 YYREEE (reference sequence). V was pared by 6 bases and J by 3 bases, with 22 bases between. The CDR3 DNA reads TGTGCCAGCACCCGTCGTCGGGCAGGGTTAGGCTACAATGAGCAGTTCTTC. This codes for CASTRRRAGLGYNEQFF.

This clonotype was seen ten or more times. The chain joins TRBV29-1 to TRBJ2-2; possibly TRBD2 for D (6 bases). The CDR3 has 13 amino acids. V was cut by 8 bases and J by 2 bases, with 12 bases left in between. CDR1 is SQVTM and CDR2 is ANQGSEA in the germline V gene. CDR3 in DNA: TGCAGCTCCCGGGGGAGAAACACCGGGGAGCTGTTTTTT. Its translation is CSSRGRNTGELFF.

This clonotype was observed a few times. For the CDR3, the DNA is TGTGCCAGCAGTTCGACTAGCGGTGTACGTGATGAGCAGTTCTTC. It codes for CASSSTSGVRDEQFF. This chain uses TRBV28 with TRBJ2-1; 9 bases are a match to TRBD2. CDR1 is MDHEN and CDR2 is SYDVKM in the germline V gene. The V segment lost 4 bases and the J segment 8 bases; nucleotides outside the gene matches: 9. The CDR3 is 15 residues long.

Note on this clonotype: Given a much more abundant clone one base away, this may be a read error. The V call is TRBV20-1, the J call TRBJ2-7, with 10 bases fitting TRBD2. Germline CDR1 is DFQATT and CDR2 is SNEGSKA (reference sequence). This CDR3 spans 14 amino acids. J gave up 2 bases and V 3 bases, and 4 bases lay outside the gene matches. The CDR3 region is CSASGLAAPYEQYF. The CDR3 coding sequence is TGCAGTGCTAGTGGACTAGCGGCTCCCTACGAGCAGTACTTC.

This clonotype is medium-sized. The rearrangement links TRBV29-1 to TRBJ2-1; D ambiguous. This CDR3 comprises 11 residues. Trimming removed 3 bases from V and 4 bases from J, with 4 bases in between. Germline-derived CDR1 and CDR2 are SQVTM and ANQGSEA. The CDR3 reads CSVEHYNEQFF. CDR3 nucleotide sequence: TGCAGCGTTGAGCATTACAATGAGCAGTTCTTC.